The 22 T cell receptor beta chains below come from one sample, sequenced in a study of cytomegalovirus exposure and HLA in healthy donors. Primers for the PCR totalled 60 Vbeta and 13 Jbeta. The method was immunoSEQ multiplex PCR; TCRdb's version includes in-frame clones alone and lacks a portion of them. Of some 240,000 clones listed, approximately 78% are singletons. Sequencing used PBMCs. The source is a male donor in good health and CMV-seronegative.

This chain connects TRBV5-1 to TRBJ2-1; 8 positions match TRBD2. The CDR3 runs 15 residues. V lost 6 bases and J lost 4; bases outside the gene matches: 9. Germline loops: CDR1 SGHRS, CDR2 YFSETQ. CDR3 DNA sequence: TGCGCCAGCAAGTCCTTAGCGGGGTCGTACAATGAGCAGTTCTTC. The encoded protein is CASKSLAGSYNEQFF.

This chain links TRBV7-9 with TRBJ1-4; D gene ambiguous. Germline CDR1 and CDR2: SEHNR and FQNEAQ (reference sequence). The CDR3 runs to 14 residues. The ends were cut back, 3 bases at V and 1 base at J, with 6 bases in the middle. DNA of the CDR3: TGTGCCAGCAGCTTGCGGGAAACTAATGAAAAACTGTTTTTT. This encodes CASSLRETNEKLFF. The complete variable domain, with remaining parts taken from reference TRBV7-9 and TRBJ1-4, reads DTGVSQNPRHKITKRGQNVTFRCDPISEHNRLYWYRQTLGQGPEFLTYFQNEAQLEKSRLLSDRFSAERPKGSFSTLEIQRTEQGDSAMYLCASSLRETNEKLFFGSGTQLSVL.

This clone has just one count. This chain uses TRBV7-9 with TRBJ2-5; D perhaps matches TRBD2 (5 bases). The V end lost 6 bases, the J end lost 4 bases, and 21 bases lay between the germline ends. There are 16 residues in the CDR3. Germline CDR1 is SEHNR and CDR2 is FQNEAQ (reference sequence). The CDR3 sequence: CASRRAKVDAGETQYF. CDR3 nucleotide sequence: TGTGCCAGCAGACGTGCGAAAGTGGACGCGGGAGAGACCCAGTACTTC.

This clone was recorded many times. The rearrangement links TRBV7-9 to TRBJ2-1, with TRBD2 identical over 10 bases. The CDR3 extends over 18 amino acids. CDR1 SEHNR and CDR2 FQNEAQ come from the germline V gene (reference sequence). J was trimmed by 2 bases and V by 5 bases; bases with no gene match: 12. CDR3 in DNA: TGTGCCAGCAGCCCGCCAAAGAGGAGCGGGAGGGCCTACAATGAGCAGTTCTTC. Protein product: CASSPPKRSGRAYNEQFF.

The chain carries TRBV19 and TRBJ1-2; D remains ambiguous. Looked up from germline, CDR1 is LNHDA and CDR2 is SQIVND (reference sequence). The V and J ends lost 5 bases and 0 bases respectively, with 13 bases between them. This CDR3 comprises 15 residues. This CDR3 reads CASSLVAGSNYGYTF. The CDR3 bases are TGTGCCAGTAGTCTGGTTGCGGGCTCTAACTATGGCTACACCTTC.

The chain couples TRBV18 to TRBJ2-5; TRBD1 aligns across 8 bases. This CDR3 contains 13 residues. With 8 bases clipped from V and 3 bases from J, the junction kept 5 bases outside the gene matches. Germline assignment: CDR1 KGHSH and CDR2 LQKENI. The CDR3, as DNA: TGTGCCAGCCGTACAGGGGGGAAAGAGACCCAGTACTTC. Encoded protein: CASRTGGKETQYF.

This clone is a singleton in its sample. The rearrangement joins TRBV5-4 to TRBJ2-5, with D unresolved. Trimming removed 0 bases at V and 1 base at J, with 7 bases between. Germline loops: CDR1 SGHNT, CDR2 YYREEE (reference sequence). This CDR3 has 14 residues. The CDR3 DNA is TGTGCCAGCAGCTTGGTGGTCAGCCAAGAGACCCAGTACTTC. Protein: CASSLVVSQETQYF.

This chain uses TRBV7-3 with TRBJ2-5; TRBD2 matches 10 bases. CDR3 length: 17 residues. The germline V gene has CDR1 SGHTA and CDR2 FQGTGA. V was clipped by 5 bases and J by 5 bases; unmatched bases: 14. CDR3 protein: CASSRGGAGGQRETQYF. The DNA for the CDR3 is TGTGCCAGCAGCCGGGGGGGAGCGGGAGGGCAAAGGGAGACCCAGTACTTC.

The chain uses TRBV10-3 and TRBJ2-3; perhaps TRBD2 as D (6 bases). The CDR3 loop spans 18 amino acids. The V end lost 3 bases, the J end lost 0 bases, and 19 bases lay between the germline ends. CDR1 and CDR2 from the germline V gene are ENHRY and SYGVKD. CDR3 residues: CAISDPPVAVPSTDTQYF. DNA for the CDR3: TGTGCCATCAGTGATCCACCGGTAGCGGTTCCTAGCACAGATACGCAGTATTTT.

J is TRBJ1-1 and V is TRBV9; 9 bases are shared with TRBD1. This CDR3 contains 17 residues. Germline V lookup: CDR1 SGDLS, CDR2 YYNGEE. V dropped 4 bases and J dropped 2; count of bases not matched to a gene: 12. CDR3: CASSPQWEGQGNTEAFF. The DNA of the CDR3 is TGTGCCAGCAGCCCACAATGGGAGGGACAGGGAAACACTGAAGCTTTCTTT.

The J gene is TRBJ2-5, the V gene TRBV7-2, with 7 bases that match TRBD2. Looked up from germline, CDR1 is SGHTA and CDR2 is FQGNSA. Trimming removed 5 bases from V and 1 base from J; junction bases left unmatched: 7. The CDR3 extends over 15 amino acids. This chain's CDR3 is CASSGLGRGQETQYF. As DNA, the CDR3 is TGTGCCAGCAGCGGCTTGGGGAGGGGCCAAGAGACCCAGTACTTC. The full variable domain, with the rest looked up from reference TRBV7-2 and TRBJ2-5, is GAGVSQSPSNKVTEKGKDVELRCDPISGHTALYWYRQSLGQGLEFLIYFQGNSAPDKSGLPSDRFSAERTGGSVSTLTIQRTQQEDSAVYLCASSGLGRGQETQYFGPGTRLLVL.

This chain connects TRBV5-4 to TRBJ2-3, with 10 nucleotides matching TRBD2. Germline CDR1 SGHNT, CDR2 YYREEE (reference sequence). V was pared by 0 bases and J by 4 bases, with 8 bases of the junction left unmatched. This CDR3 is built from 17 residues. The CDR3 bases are TGTGCCAGCAGCTTGGTGGGGCTAGCGGGAGCCCCAGATACGCAGTATTTT. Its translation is CASSLVGLAGAPDTQYF.

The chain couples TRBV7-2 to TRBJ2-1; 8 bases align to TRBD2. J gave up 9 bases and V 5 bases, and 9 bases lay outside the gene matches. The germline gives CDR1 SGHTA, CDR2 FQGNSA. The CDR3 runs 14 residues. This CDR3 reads CASSPFGRGAEQFF. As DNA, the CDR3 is TGTGCCAGCAGCCCCTTCGGGAGGGGGGCTGAGCAGTTCTTC.

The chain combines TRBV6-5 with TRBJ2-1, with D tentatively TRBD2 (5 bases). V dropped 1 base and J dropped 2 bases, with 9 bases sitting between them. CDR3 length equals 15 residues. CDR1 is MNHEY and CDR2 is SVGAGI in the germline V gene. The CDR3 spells CASSYFRGTYNEQFF. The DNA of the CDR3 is TGTGCCAGCAGTTACTTCAGAGGGACCTACAATGAGCAGTTCTTC.

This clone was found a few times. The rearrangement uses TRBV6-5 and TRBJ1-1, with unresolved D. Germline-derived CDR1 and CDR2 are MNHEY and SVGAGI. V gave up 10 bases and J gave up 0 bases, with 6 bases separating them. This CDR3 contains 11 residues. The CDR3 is CATHLNTEAFF. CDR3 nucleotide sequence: TGTGCCACCCATCTGAACACTGAAGCTTTCTTT.

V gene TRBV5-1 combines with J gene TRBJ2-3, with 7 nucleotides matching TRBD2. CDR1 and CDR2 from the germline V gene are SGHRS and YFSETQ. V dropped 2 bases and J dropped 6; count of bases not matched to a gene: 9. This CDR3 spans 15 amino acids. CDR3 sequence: CASSLGLAAPDTQYF. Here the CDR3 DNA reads TGCGCCAGCAGCTTAGGGCTAGCGGCCCCCGATACGCAGTATTTT.

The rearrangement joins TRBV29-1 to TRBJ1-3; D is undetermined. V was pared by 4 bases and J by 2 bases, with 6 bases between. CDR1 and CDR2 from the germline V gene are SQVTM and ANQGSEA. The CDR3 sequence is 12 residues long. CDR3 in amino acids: CSVGATGNTIYF. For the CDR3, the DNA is TGCAGCGTTGGGGCGACTGGAAACACCATATATTTT.

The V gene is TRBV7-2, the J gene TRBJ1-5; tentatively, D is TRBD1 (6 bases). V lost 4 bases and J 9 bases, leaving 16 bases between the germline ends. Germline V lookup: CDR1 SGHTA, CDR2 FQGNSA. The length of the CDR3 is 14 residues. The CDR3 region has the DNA TGTGCCAGCAGCTCGTACAGGGAAATAGGGCCCCAGCATTTT. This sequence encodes CASSSYREIGPQHF.

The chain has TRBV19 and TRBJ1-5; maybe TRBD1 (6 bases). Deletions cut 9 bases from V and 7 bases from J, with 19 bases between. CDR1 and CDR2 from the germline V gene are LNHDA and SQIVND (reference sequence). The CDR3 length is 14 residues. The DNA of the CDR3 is TGTGCCAGCAATGAGGGAGGGACACGCCAGCCCCAGCATTTT. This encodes CASNEGGTRQPQHF.

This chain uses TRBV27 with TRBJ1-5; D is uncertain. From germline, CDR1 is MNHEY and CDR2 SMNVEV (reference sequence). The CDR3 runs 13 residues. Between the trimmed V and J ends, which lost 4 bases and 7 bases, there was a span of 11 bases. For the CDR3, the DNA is TGTGCCAGCAGTTATTCCGGGAGGCAGCCCCAGCATTTT. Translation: CASSYSGRQPQHF.

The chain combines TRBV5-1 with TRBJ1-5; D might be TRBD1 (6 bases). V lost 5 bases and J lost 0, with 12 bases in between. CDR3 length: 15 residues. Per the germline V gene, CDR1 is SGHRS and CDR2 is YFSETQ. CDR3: CASRPGANSNQPQHF. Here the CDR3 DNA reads TGCGCCAGCAGACCAGGGGCGAATAGCAATCAGCCCCAGCATTTT.

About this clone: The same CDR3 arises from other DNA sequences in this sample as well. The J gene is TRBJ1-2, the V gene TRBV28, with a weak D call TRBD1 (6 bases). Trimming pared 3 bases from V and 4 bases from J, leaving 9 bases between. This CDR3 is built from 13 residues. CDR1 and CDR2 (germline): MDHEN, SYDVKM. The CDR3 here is CASSLDSAYGYTF. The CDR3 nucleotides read TGTGCCAGCAGTTTGGACAGCGCCTATGGCTACACCTTC.